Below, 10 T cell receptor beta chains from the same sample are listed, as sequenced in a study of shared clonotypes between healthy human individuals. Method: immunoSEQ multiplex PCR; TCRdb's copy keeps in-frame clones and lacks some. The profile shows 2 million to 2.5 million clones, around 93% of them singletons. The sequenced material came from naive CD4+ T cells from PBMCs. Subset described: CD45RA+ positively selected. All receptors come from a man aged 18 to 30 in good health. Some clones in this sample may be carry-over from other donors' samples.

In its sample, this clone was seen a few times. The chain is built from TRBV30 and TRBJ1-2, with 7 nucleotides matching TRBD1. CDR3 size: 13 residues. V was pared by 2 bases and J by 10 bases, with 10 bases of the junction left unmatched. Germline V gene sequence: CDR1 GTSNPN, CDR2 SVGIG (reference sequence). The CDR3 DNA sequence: TGTGCCTGGAGTCTCCCCGGGACAGATCACTACACCTTC. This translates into CAWSLPGTDHYTF. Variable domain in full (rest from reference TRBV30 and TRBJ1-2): SQTIHQWPATLVQPVGSPLSLECTVEGTSNPNLYWYRQAAGRGLQLLFYSVGIGQISSEVPQNLSASRPQDRQFILSSKKLLLSDSGFYLCAWSLPGTDHYTFGSGTRLTVV.

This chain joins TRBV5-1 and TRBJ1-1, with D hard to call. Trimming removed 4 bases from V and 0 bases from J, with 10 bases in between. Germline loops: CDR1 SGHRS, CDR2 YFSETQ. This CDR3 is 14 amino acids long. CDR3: CASSMRSVNTEAFF. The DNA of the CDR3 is TGCGCCAGCAGCATGAGGTCTGTGAACACTGAAGCTTTCTTT.

This chain's CDR3 is CASSFSTGTDTQYF. In nucleotides, the CDR3 is TGTGCCAGCAGCTTTTCGACAGGCACAGATACGCAGTATTTT. The chain joins TRBV5-4 to TRBJ2-3; the D gene is possibly TRBD1 (5 bases). CDR1 is SGHNT and CDR2 is YYREEE in the germline V gene (reference sequence). The CDR3 contains 14 residues. Trimming stripped 2 bases from V and 1 base from J, with 8 bases between.

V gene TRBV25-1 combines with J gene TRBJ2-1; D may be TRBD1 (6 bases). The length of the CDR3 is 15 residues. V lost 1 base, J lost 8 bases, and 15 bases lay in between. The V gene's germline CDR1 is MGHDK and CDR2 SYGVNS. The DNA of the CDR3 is TGTGCCAGCAGTGAATTAGGGGGTCGGGCGTATGAGCAGTTCTTC. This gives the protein CASSELGGRAYEQFF. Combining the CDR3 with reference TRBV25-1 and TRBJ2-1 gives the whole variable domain EADIYQTPRYLVIGTGKKITLECSQTMGHDKMYWYQQDPGMELHLIHYSYGVNSTEKGDLSSESTVSRIRTEHFPLTLESARPSHTSQYLCASSELGGRAYEQFFGPGTRLTVL.

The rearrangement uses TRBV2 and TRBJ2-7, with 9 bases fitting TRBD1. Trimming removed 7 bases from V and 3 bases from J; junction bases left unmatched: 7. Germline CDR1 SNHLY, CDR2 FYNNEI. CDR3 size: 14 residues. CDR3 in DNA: TGTGCCAGCACCGAACAGGGGGCGGGCTACGAGCAGTACTTC. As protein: CASTEQGAGYEQYF.

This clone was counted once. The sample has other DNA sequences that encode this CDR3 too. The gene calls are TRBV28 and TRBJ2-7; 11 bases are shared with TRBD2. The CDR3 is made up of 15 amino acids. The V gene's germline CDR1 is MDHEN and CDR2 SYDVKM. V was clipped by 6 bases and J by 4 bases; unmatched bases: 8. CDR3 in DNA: TGTGCCAGCAGCCCCGGGACTAGCGGAGCTTACGAGCAGTACTTC. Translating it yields CASSPGTSGAYEQYF.

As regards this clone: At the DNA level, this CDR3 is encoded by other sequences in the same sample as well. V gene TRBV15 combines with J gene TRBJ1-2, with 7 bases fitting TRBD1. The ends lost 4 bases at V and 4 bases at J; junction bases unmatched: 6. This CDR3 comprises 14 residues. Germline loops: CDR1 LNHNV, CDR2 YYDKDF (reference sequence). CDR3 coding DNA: TGTGCCACCAGCACTAGGGGACAGTCCTATGGCTACACCTTC. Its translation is CATSTRGQSYGYTF.

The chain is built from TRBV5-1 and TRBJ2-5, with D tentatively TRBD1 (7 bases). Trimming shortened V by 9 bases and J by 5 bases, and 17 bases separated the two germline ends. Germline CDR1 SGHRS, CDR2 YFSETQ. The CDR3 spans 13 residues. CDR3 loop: CATSTGRMETQYF. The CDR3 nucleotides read TGCGCCACCTCGACAGGGAGGATGGAGACCCAGTACTTC.

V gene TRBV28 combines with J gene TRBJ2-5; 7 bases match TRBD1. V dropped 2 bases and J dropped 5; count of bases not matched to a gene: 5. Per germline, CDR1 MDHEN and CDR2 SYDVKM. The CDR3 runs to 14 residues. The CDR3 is CASSLVTGWETQYF. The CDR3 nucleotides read TGTGCCAGCAGTTTAGTGACAGGGTGGGAGACCCAGTACTTC.

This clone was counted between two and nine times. CDR3 DNA sequence: TGCGCCAGCAGGCTAATCACCTCCTACAATGAGCAGTTCTTC. Translation gives CASRLITSYNEQFF. This rearrangement joins TRBV5-1 to TRBJ2-1; D is undetermined. Trimming took off 5 bases at V and 0 bases at J, with 9 bases between the two ends. CDR3 length: 14 residues. Germline V gene data show CDR1 as SGHRS and CDR2 as YFSETQ.